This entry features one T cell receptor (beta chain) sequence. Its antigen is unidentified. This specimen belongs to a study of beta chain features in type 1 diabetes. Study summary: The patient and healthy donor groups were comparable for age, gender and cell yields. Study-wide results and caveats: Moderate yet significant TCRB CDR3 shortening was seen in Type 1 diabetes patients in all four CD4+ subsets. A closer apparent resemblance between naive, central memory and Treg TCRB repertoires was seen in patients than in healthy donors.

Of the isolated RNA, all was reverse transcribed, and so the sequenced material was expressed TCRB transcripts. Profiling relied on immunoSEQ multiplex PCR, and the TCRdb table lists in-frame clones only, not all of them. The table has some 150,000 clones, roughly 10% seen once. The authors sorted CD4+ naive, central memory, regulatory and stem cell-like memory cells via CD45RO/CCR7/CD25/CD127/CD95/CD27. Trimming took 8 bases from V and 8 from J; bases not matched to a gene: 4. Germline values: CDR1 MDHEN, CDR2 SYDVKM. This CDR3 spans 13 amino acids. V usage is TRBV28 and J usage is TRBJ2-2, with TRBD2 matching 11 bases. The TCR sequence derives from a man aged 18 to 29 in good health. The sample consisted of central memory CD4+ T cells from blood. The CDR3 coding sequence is TGTGCCAGCGGGACTAGCGGAAGGGGGGAGCTGTTTTTT. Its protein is CASGTSGRGELFF.